This T cell receptor (beta chain) came from a study of beta chain features in type 1 diabetes. General study findings and limits: Shorter TCRB CDR3s, moderately but significantly so, marked every one of the four CD4+ subsets in Type 1 diabetes patients.

Trimming removed 1 base from V and 1 base from J; junction bases left unmatched: 8. The germline V gene has CDR1 GTSNPN and CDR2 SVGIG (reference sequence). The CDR3 extends over 16 amino acids. To note about this clone: Its specificity is not known.

Expressed TCRB transcripts were sequenced because the entire RNA isolate underwent reverse transcription. TCRdb keeps only in-frame clones here, not all; method: immunoSEQ multiplex PCR. This table holds some 280,000 clones, about 13% found once. The sequence was collected from a man aged 25 to 45 with type 1 diabetes. Specimen: naive CD4+ T cells from blood. This chain connects TRBV30 to TRBJ1-1, with 8 bases that match TRBD1. DNA of the CDR3: TGTGCCTGGAGTGAGAGACAGGGGCGGTGGAACACTGAAGCTTTCTTT. Protein product: CAWSERQGRWNTEAFF.